This T cell receptor (beta chain) emerged from a study of PD-1 blockade in classical Hodgkin lymphoma. Study as a whole: The nivolumab dose that patients received was 3 mg/kg, given intravenously every 2 weeks. Findings and caveats of the study: According to reports, newly diagnosed patients had lower baseline TCR diversity than healthy donors, and relapsed/refractory patients had lower baseline TCR diversity still. Significant TCR diversity gains by C4D1 occurred in CD4+ but not CD8+ cells.

Following autologous stem cell transplantation, relapse occurred in every patient, and exposure to brentuximab vedotin varied. A remark on this clone: Its antigen is still unknown.

Assay used: immunoSEQ multiplex PCR; TCRdb lists only in-frame clones, some missing. This table holds about 46,000 clones, 65% to 85% found once. The CDR3 loop spans 12 amino acids. Germline CDR1 reads MNHEY; CDR2 reads SVGAGI. V dropped 0 bases and J dropped 5 bases, with 2 bases sitting between them. The sample was peripheral blood mononuclear cells (PBMCs), taken at baseline. The chain is built from TRBV6-5 and TRBJ2-1; D unresolved. This TCR was recovered from a human donor with classical Hodgkin lymphoma. Here the CDR3 DNA reads TGTGCCAGCAGTTACTCAGACAATGAGCAGTTCTTC. This sequence encodes CASSYSDNEQFF.